This TCR beta chain was found in a study of response to subunit inactivated influenza vaccine. Only a few counts were recorded for this clonotype. As yet, its antigen is unknown. TCRdb itself ran the RT-PCR reads through MiXCR, one entry per CDR3 protein. The sample holds about 240,000 distinct CDR3 sequences; more than 10% are singletons and the top ten take less than 8.5%. CDR1 SGHAT and CDR2 FQNNGV come from the germline V gene. This CDR3 is built from 14 residues. Trimming cost V 7 bases and J 1 base, with 13 bases left between them. Findings and limits, study-wide: Few new T cells, the authors suggested, are recruited by each seasonal influenza vaccination.

The clonotype originates from a man aged 50-59 years who received an inactivated influenza vaccine. The rearrangement links TRBV11-2 to TRBJ2-5, with D perhaps assigned TRBD1 or TRBD2 (5 bases each). The source was non-naive T cells sorted from PBMCs, collected 14 to 15 days before vaccination. CDR3 in amino acids: CASTQGRLQETQYF. CDR3 nucleotides: TGTGCCAGCACCCAGGGACGGCTCCAAGAGACCCAGTACTTC.